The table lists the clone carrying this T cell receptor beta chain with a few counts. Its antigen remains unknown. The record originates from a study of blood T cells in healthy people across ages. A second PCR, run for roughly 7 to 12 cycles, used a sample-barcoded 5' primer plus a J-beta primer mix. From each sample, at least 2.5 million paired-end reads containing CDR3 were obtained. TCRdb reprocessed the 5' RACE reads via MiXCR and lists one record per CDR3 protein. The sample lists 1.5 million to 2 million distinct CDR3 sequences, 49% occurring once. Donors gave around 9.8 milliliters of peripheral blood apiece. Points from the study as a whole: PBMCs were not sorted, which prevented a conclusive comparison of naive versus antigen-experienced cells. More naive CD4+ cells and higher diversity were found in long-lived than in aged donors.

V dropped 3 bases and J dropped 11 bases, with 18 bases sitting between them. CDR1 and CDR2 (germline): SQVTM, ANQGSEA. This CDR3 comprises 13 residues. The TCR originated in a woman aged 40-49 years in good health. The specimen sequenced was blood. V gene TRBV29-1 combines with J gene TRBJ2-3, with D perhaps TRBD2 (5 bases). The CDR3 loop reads CSVDERVGVGQYF. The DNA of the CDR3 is TGCAGCGTTGATGAGAGGGTTGGTGTAGGGCAGTATTTT.